This TCR beta chain was observed in a study of blood T cell repertoires in COVID-19. Whole-study context: Donors in the United States, Italy and Spain gave samples during acute or convalescent COVID-19. From T cells, B-cell-depleted T cells, or PBMCs came the material, which was cDNA or gDNA.

This CDR3 region has 15 residues. Germline CDR1 and CDR2: SGHAT and FQDESV (reference sequence). V dropped 2 bases and J dropped 1 base, with 9 bases sitting between them. Method: immunoSEQ multiplex PCR; TCRdb's copy keeps in-frame clones and lacks some. Of more than 95,000 clones detected, 80% to 85% appear once; the ten largest clones hold 30% to 45%. What was sequenced was peripheral blood. The chain has TRBV11-1 and TRBJ2-1; possible D gene TRBD2, 6 bases. The receptor's source is an elderly man with acute or convalescent COVID-19. The CDR3 spells CASSLLALSYNEQFF. The DNA for the CDR3 is TGTGCCAGCAGCTTACTAGCGCTATCCTACAATGAGCAGTTCTTC.